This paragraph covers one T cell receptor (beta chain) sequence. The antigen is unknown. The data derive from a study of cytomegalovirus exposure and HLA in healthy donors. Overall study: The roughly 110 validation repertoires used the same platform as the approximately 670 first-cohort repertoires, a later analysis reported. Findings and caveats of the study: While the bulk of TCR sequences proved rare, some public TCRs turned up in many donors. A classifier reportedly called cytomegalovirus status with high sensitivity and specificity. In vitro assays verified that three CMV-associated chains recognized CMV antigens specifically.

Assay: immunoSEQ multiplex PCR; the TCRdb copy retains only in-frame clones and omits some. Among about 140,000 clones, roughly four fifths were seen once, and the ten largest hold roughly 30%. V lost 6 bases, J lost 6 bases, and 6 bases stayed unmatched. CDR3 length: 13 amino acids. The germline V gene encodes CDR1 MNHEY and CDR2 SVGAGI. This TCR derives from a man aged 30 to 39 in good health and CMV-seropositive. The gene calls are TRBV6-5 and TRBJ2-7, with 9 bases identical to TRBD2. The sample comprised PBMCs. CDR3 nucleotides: TGTGCCAGCAGACCGGGACTAGCAGGCGAGCAGTACTTC. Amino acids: CASRPGLAGEQYF.